Listed below are T cell receptor beta chains from one sample, sequenced in a study of OX40 agonist ivuxolimab in advanced cancers. TCRdb's table, derived via immunoSEQ multiplex PCR, lists solely in-frame clones and lacks some. There are fewer than 95,000 clones in the sample; roughly 89% occur only once, and approximately 0.78% lies in the top ten. The sample was CD4+ or CD8+ T cells sorted from blood, taken in a trial of the OX40 agonist ivuxolimab. The origin of the receptors is an adult with an advanced solid tumor such as melanoma, head and neck, liver or kidney cancer. Both conserved end residues are part of each CDR3. D genes are given only for firm matches. A row's size may be missing; if present it is once, few, many or a size class.

D	V	size	J	length	DNA	CDR3
TRBD2	TRBV19	once	TRBJ2-3	16	TGTGCCAGTAGTACCCGACTAGCAGTCAGCACAGATACGCAGTATTTT	CASSTRLAVSTDTQYF
TRBD1	TRBV27	NA	TRBJ2-7	15	TGTGCCAGCAGCCGCCCGGGACAGGGGGATTACGAGCAGTACTTC	CASSRPGQGDYEQYF
NA	TRBV5-1	NA	TRBJ2-7	14	TGCGCCAGCAGCTCTTCAATTGCAGAAAGCGAGCAGTACTTC	CASSSSIAESEQYF
TRBD2	TRBV7-2	NA	TRBJ2-3	16	TGTGCCAGCAGCTTATGGGCTAGCGGAGGCACAGATACGCAGTATTTT	CASSLWASGGTDTQYF
TRBD1	TRBV5-1	NA	TRBJ2-5	14	TGCGCCAGCAGCAGGGGACAGCAAGCGGAGACCCAGTACTTC	CASSRGQQAETQYF
NA	TRBV28	NA	TRBJ2-1	15	TGTGCCAGCACCAGTTTAGGGGGTCCCTACAATGAGCAGTTCTTC	CASTSLGGPYNEQFF
NA	TRBV27	NA	TRBJ1-2	13	TGTGCCAGCAGTACTAGAATTAACTATGGCTACACCTTC	CASSTRINYGYTF
TRBD2	TRBV6-1	NA	TRBJ2-1	14	TGTGCCAGCACCCTAGGGACTAGCGGCGGTGAGCAGTTCTTC	CASTLGTSGGEQFF
NA	TRBV11-3	NA	TRBJ2-2	17	TGTGCCAGCAGCTTAGATCGCGGGACCGGTCCATGGGGGGAGCTGTTTTTT	CASSLDRGTGPWGELFF
TRBD2	TRBV11-2	few	TRBJ2-2	17	TGTGCCAGCAGCTCTCTACGGACTAGCGTGAACACCGGGGAGCTGTTTTTT	CASSSLRTSVNTGELFF
NA	TRBV7-2	NA	TRBJ1-1	14	TGTGCCAGCAGCTCAGTAGTGGGCGGCACTGAAGCTTTCTTT	CASSSVVGGTEAFF
NA	TRBV21-1	NA	TRBJ1-2	16	TGTGCCAGCAGCAAAGCGGGGGCAGGGCAAGGATATGGCTACACCTTC	CASSKAGAGQGYGYTF
NA	TRBV28	NA	TRBJ1-2	15	TGTGCCAGCAGTGGATCGGTCGGAGTTAACTATGGCTACACCTTC	CASSGSVGVNYGYTF
TRBD1	TRBV10-3	NA	TRBJ1-5	15	TGTGCCATCAGTCTCGGACAGGATAGCAATCAGCCCCAGCATTTT	CAISLGQDSNQPQHF
NA	TRBV5-4	NA	TRBJ2-2	17	TGTGCCAGCAGCGACGAACCTCAGGCCGCGAACACCGGGGAGCTGTTTTTT	CASSDEPQAANTGELFF
NA	TRBV5-5	few	TRBJ1-1	14	TGTGCCAGCAGCTTGCAGGGAGGGGGCACTGAAGCTTTCTTT	CASSLQGGGTEAFF
TRBD1	TRBV18	NA	TRBJ2-7	14	TGTGCCAGCTCACCCAACACAGGGGTCTACGAGCAGTACTTC	CASSPNTGVYEQYF
NA	TRBV6-1	NA	TRBJ1-2	13	TGTGCCAGCAGTGAATTCGCGGGGCATGGCTACACCTTC	CASSEFAGHGYTF
TRBD2	TRBV6-4	NA	TRBJ2-3	13	TGTGCCAGCAGTGGGGAGCGGGGAGATACGCAGTATTTT	CASSGERGDTQYF
TRBD1	TRBV6-5	NA	TRBJ1-2	12	TGTGCCAGCAGGATGACAGGGGATGGCTACACCTTC	CASRMTGDGYTF
NA	TRBV18	NA	TRBJ2-5	13	TGTGCCAGCCTAGTGGAGTACCAAGAGACCCAGTACTTC	CASLVEYQETQYF
NA	TRBV7-2	NA	TRBJ2-3	15	TGTGCCAGCAGCTTGATACCGTCAGGCACAGATACGCAGTATTTT	CASSLIPSGTDTQYF
TRBD2	TRBV6-5	NA	TRBJ2-1	14	TGTGCCAGCAGTAATAACGGGAGGGCCTATGAGCAGTTCTTC	CASSNNGRAYEQFF
NA	TRBV5-1	NA	TRBJ2-7	15	TGCGCCAGCAGCTTGGTGGGCGGGACCTCCTACGAGCAGTACTTC	CASSLVGGTSYEQYF
TRBD2	TRBV28	few	TRBJ2-5	14	TGTGCCAGCAGCGTGGGAGGGCCCCAAGAGACCCAGTACTTC	CASSVGGPQETQYF
TRBD2	TRBV7-8	NA	TRBJ2-7	15	TGTGCCAGCAGCCTTATCGGGGGGAGCTCCTACGAGCAGTACTTC	CASSLIGGSSYEQYF
NA	TRBV7-2	NA	TRBJ2-2	17	TGTGCCAGCAGCTCCCGGGGGAGACTTGAGCGCGTCGGGGAGCTGTTTTTT	CASSSRGRLERVGELFF
NA	TRBV19	NA	TRBJ2-7	16	TGTGCCAGTAGTATGAACGGGATGGCAAGGACCTACGAGCAGTACTTC	CASSMNGMARTYEQYF
NA	TRBV11-3	NA	TRBJ2-7	14	TGTGCCAGCAGCTTAGAGTCAGGGGTCTACGAGCAGTACTTC	CASSLESGVYEQYF
NA	TRBV10-3	NA	TRBJ1-5	15	TGTGCCATCAGTGAGTCGGTTATAGCAGGGCAGCCCCAGCATTTT	CAISESVIAGQPQHF
NA	TRBV28	NA	TRBJ2-7	10	TGCCCGTCTGGAATCTACGAGCAGTACTTC	CPSGIYEQYF
NA	TRBV11-2	NA	TRBJ1-1	12	TGTGCCAGCAGCTTTACTAACACTGAAGCTTTCTTT	CASSFTNTEAFF